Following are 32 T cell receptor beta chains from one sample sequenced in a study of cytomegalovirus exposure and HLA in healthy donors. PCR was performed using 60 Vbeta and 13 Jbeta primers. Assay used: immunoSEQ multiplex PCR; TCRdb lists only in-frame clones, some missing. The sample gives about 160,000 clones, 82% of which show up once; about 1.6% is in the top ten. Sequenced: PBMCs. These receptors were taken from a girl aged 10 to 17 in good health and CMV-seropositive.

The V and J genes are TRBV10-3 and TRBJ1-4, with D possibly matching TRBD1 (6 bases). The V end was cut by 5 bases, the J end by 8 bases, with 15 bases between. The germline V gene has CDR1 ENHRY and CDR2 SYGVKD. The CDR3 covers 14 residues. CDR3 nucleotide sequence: TGTGCCATCAGTTCCGGGGGGGCTGGGGAAAAACTGTTTTTT. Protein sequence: CAISSGGAGEKLFF.

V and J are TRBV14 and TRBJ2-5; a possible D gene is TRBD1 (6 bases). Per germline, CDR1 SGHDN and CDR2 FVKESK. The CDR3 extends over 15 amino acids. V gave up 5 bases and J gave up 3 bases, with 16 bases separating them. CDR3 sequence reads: CASSYQAGVKETQYF. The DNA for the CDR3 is TGTGCCAGCAGCTACCAGGCAGGGGTAAAAGAGACCCAGTACTTC.

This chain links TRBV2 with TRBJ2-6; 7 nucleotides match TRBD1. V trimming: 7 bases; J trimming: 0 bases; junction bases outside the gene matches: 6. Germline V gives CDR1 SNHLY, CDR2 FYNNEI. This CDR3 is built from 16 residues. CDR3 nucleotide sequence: TGTGCCAGCACCAGCCAGGGGGACTCTGGGGCCAACGTCCTGACTTTC. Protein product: CASTSQGDSGANVLTF.

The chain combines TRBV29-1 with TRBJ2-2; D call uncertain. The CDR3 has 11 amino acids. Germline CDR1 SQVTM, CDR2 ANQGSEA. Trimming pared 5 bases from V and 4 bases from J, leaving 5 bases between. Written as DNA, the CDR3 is TGCAGCGTTACCAGCACCGGGGAGCTGTTTTTT. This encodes CSVTSTGELFF.

CDR3 sequence reads: CASSQSGQGFFDTEAFF. DNA of the CDR3: TGTGCCAGCAGCCAATCGGGACAGGGGTTTTTCGACACTGAAGCTTTCTTT. The chain couples TRBV14 to TRBJ1-1; 10 bases are a match to TRBD1. The germline V gene has CDR1 SGHDN and CDR2 FVKESK. V shed 2 bases and J 3 bases; nucleotides not matched to a gene: 9. CDR3 length equals 17 residues.

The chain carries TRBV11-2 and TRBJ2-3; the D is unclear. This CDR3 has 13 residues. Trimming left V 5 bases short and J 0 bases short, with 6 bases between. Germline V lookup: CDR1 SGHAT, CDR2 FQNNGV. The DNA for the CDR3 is TGTGCCAGCAGCCCTACTAGCACAGATACGCAGTATTTT. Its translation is CASSPTSTDTQYF.

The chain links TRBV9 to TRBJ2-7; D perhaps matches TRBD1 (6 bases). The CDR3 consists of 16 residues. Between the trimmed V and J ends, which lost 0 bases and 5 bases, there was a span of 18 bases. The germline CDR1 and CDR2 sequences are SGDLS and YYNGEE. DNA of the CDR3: TGTGCCAGCAGCGTAGCGGTCGGGCAGGGGATTGACGAGCAGTACTTC. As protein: CASSVAVGQGIDEQYF.

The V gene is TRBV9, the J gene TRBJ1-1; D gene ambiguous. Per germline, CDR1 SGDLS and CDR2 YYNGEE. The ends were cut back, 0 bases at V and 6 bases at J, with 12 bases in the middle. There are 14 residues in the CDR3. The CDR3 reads CASSVEGGVAEAFF. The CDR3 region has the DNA TGTGCCAGCAGCGTAGAGGGCGGGGTAGCTGAAGCTTTCTTT.

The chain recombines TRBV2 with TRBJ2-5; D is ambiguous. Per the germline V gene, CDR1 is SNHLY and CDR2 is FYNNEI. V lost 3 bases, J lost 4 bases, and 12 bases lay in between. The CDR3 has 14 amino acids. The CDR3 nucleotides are TGTGCCAGCAGTGATTTGCAGGATCCAGAGACCCAGTACTTC. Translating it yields CASSDLQDPETQYF.

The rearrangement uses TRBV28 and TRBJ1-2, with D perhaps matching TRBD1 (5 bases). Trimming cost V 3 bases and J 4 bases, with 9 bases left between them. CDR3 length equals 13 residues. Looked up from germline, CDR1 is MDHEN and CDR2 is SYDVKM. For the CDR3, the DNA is TGTGCCAGCAGTTTTACCAGGGCCTATGGCTACACCTTC. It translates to CASSFTRAYGYTF.

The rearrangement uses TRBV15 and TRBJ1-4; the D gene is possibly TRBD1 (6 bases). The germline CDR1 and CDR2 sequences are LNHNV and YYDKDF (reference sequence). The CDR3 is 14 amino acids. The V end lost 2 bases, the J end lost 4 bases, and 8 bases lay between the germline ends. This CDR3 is CATSRQGHNEKLFF. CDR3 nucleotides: TGTGCCACCAGCAGACAGGGGCATAATGAAAAACTGTTTTTT.

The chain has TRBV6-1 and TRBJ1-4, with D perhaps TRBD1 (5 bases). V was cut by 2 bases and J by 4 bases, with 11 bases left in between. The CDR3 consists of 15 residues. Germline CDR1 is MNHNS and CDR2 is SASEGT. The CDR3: CASSERGTYNEKLFF. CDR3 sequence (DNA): TGTGCCAGCAGTGAACGCGGGACCTATAATGAAAAACTGTTTTTT.

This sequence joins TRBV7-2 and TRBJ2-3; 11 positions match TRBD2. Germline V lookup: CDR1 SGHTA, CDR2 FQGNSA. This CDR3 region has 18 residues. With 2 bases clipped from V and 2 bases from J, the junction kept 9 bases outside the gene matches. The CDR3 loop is CASSLSLAGAHITDTQYF. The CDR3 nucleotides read TGTGCCAGCAGCTTATCACTAGCGGGGGCCCATATCACAGATACGCAGTATTTT.

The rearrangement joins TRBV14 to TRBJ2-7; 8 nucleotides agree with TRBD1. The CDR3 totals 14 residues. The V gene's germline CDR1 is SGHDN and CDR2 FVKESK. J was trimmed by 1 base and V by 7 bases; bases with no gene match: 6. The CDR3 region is CASNPGGMSYEQYF. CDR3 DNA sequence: TGTGCCAGCAATCCAGGGGGCATGTCCTACGAGCAGTACTTC. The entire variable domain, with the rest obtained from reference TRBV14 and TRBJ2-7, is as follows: EAGVTQFPSHSVIEKGQTVTLRCDPISGHDNLYWYRRVMGKEIKFLLHFVKESKQDESGMPNNRFLAERTGGTYSTLKVQPAELEDSGVYFCASNPGGMSYEQYFGPGTRLTVT.

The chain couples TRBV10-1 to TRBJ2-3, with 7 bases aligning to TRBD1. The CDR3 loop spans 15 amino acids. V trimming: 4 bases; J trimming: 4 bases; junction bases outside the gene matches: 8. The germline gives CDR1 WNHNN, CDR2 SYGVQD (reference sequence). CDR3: CASSVQDRLADTQYF. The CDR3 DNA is TGCGCCAGCAGTGTCCAGGACAGGCTGGCAGATACGCAGTATTTT.

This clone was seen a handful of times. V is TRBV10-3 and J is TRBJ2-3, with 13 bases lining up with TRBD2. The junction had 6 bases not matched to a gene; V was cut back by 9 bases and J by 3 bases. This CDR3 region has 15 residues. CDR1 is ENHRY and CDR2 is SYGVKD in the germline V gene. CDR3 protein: CAIRTSGSRTDTQYF. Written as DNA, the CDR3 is TGTGCCATACGGACTAGCGGGAGTAGGACAGATACGCAGTATTTT.

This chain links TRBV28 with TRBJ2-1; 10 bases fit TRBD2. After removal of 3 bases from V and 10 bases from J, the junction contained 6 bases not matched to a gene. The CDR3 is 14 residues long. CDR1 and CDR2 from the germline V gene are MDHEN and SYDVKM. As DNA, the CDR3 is TGTGCCAGCAGTTTCCCTAGCGGGAGTAGAGAGCAGTTCTTC. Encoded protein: CASSFPSGSREQFF.

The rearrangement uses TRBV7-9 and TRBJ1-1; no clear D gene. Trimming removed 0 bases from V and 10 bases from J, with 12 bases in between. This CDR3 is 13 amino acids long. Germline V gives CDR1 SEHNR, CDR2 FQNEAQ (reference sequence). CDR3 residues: CASSLAGAIAAFF. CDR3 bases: TGTGCCAGCAGCTTAGCGGGAGCAATAGCAGCTTTCTTT.

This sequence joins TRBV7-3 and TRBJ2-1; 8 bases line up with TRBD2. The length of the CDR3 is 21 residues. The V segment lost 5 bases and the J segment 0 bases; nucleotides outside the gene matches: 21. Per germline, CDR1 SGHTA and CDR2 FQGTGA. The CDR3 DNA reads TGTGCCAGCAGCAAAGAGGGGTCTAGCGGGTCCTTTTGGAGCTCCTACAATGAGCAGTTCTTC. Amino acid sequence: CASSKEGSSGSFWSSYNEQFF.

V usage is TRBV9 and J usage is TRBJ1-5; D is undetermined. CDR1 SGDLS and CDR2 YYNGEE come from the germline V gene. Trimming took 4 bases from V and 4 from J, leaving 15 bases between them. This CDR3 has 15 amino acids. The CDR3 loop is CASSRRPEGNQPQHF. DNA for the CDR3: TGTGCCAGCAGCCGGAGACCCGAGGGAAATCAGCCCCAGCATTTT.

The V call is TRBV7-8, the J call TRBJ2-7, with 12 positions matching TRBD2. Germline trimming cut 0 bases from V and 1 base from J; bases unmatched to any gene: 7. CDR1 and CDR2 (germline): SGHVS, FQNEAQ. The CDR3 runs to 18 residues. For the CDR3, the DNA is TGTGCCAGCAGCTTAGCAGCACTAGCGGGGGGTTCTTCCTACGAGCAGTACTTC. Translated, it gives CASSLAALAGGSSYEQYF.

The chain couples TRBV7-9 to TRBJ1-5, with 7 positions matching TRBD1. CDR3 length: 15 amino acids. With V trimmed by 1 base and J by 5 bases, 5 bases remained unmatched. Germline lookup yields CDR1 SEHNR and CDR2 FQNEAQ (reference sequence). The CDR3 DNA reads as TGTGCCAGCAGCTTAGGGGGCAGGGGGGATCAGCCCCAGCATTTT. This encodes CASSLGGRGDQPQHF.

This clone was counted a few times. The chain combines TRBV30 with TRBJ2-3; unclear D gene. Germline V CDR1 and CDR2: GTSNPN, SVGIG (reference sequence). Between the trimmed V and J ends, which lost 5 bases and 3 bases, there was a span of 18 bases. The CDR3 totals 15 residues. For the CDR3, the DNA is TGTGCCTGGGGGCCTTGGTCCAGTCAAACAGATACGCAGTATTTT. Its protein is CAWGPWSSQTDTQYF.

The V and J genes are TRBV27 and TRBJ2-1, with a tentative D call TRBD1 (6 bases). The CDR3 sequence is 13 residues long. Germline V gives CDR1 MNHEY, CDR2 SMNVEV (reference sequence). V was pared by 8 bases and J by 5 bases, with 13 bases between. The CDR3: CASWGRGDNEQFF. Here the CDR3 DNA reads TGTGCCAGCTGGGGCAGGGGAGACAATGAGCAGTTCTTC.

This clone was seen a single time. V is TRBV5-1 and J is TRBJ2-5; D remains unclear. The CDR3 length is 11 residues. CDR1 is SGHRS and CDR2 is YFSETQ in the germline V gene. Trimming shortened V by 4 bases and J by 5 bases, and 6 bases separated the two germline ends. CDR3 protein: CASSLRETQYF. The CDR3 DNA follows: TGCGCCAGCAGCCTCCGGGAGACCCAGTACTTC.

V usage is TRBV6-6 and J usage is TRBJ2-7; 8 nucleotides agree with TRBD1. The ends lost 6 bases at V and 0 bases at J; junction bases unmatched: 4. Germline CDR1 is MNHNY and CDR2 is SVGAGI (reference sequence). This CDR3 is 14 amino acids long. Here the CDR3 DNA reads TGTGCCAGCAGCCGGGACAGGAGCTCCTACGAGCAGTACTTC. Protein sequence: CASSRDRSSYEQYF.

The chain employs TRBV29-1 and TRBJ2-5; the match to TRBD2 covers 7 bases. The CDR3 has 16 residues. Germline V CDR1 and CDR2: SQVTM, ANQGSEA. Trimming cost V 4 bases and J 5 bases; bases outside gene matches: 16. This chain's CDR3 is CSVAPGEGGWSETQYF. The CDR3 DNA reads TGCAGCGTTGCCCCGGGGGAGGGAGGGTGGTCGGAGACCCAGTACTTC. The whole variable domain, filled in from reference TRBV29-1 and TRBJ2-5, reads SAVISQKPSRDICQRGTSLTIQCQVDSQVTMMFWYRQQPGQSLTLIATANQGSEATYESGFVIDKFPISRPNLTFSTLTVSNMSPEDSSIYLCSVAPGEGGWSETQYFGPGTRLLVL.

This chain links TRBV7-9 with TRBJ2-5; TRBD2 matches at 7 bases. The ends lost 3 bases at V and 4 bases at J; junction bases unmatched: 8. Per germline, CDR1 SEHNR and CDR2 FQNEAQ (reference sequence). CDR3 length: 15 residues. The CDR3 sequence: CASSFLAGPLETQYF. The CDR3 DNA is TGTGCCAGCAGCTTTTTAGCGGGTCCTTTAGAGACCCAGTACTTC.

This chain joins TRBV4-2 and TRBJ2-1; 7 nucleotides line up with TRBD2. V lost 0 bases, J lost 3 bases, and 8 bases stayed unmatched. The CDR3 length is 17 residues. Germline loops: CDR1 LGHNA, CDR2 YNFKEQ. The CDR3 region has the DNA TGTGCCAGCAGCCAAGAAGCGGGGCGAAAGAACTACAATGAGCAGTTCTTC. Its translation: CASSQEAGRKNYNEQFF.

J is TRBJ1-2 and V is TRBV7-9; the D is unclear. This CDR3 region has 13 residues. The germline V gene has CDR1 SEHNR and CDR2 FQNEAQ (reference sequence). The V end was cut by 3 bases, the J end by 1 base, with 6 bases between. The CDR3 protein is CASSFGINYGYTF. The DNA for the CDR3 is TGTGCCAGCAGCTTCGGGATTAACTATGGCTACACCTTC.

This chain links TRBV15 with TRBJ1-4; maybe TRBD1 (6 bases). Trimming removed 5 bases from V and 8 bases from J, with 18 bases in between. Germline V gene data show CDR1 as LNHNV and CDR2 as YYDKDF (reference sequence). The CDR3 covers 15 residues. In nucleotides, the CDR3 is TGTGCCACCAGCGCCGAGGTCAGGGACATCGAAAAACTGTTTTTT. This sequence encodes CATSAEVRDIEKLFF.

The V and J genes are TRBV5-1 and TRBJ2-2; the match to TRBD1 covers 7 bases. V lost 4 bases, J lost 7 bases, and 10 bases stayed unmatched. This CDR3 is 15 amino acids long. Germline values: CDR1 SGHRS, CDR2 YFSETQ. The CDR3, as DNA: TGCGCCAGCAGCCGCGACAGGGCCGGGGTCGGGGAGCTGTTTTTT. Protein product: CASSRDRAGVGELFF.